This T cell receptor (beta chain) is from a study of blood T cells in healthy people across ages. Every sample had a minimum of 6.5 million PBMCs isolated. The CDR3 has 16 residues. Losses at the gene ends were 3 bases for V and 2 bases for J; bases not matched to a gene: 10. The germline V gene encodes CDR1 SGDLS and CDR2 YYNGEE. Primed by a sample-barcoded 5' primer and a J-beta primer mix, a second PCR proceeded for 7 to 11 cycles. TCRdb reanalysed the 5' RACE reads using MiXCR and keeps one entry per CDR3 protein. The data hold over 1,300,000 distinct CDR3 sequences, with approximately 63% observed a single time.

The source material was blood. The rearrangement joins TRBV9 to TRBJ1-2; TRBD1 agrees at 7 bases. The TCR originated in a man aged 18 to 29 in good health. CDR3 protein: CASSGFQGESNYGYTF. Written as DNA, the CDR3 is TGTGCCAGCAGCGGCTTTCAGGGGGAGTCCAACTATGGCTACACCTTC. Looking up the rest from reference TRBV9 and TRBJ1-2 gives the full variable domain: DSGVTQTPKHLITATGQRVTLRCSPRSGDLSVYWYQQSLDQGLQFLIQYYNGEERAKGNILERFSAQQFPDLHSELNLSSLELGDSALYFCASSGFQGESNYGYTFGSGTRLTVV.